The 21 T cell receptor beta chains in this list originate from one sample, sequenced in a study of control samples from healthy donors and cancer patients. Profiling relied on immunoSEQ multiplex PCR, and the TCRdb table lists in-frame clones only, not all of them. The data hold tens of thousands of clones, with 75% to 90% observed a single time. The sample taken for sequencing was PBMCs. The source is a man between 60 and 75 years old with head and neck cancer.

The chain employs TRBV11-3 and TRBJ2-3, with D possibly TRBD2 on 6 matching bases. The V gene lost 4 bases and the J gene lost 2 bases, with 10 bases spanning the gap. The V gene's germline CDR1 is SGHNT and CDR2 YENEEA. The CDR3 loop spans 14 amino acids. CDR3 protein: CASSSSAFTDTQYF. The DNA for the CDR3 is TGTGCCAGCAGCTCTAGCGCCTTCACAGATACGCAGTATTTT.

This clone occurred a few times. The chain carries TRBV9 and TRBJ1-1; D remains unclear. Germline CDR1 reads SGDLS; CDR2 reads YYNGEE. The CDR3 covers 14 residues. V was cut by 0 bases and J by 6 bases, with 12 bases left in between. The CDR3 nucleotides read TGTGCCAGCAGCGTAGTCAGTACGACCCCTGAAGCTTTCTTT. Translation: CASSVVSTTPEAFF.

The chain has TRBV2 and TRBJ2-1; unclear D gene. This CDR3 spans 15 amino acids. Germline-derived CDR1 and CDR2 are SNHLY and FYNNEI. Trimming removed 1 base at V and 8 bases at J, with 15 bases between. CDR3 sequence: CASSEGLRTIDEQFF. The CDR3 coding sequence is TGTGCCAGCAGTGAAGGACTGCGAACGATCGATGAGCAGTTCTTC.

The V gene is TRBV6-5, the J gene TRBJ1-2; no clear D. V lost 8 bases to trimming and J lost 0 bases, with 10 bases between them. Per germline, CDR1 MNHEY and CDR2 SVGAGI. The CDR3 is made up of 13 amino acids. This chain's CDR3 is CASGHGTNYGYTF. The CDR3 region has the DNA TGTGCCAGCGGGCACGGGACTAACTATGGCTACACCTTC.

V is TRBV7-8 and J is TRBJ2-7; TRBD1 aligns across 8 bases. Germline lookup yields CDR1 SGHVS and CDR2 FQNEAQ. This CDR3 contains 13 residues. Trimming cost V 7 bases and J 2 bases; bases outside gene matches: 4. The CDR3 DNA sequence: TGTGCCAGCACCTTGACAGGGGCCTACGAGCAGTACGTC. Translated: CASTLTGAYEQYV.

This clone is termed medium-sized (0.01 to 0.1%). This chain links TRBV7-6 with TRBJ1-5; 7 bases align to TRBD1. V lost 4 bases to trimming and J lost 1 base; unmatched junction nucleotides: 10. The CDR3 is made up of 17 amino acids. In germline, CDR1 is SGHVS, CDR2 FNYEAQ. The CDR3 DNA is TGTGCCAGCAGCTCCCTATCCCCACAGGGGAGCAATCAGCCCCAGCATTTT. This translates into CASSSLSPQGSNQPQHF.

J is TRBJ1-4 and V is TRBV5-1; 8 nucleotides line up with TRBD1. The ends lost 1 base at V and 8 bases at J; junction bases unmatched: 4. Germline CDR1 reads SGHRS; CDR2 reads YFSETQ. The CDR3 loop spans 14 amino acids. CDR3 DNA: TGCGCCAGCAGCTTGCAGGGGGCGCAAGAAAAACTGTTTTTT. It encodes CASSLQGAQEKLFF. The full variable domain, its missing parts supplied by reference TRBV5-1 and TRBJ1-4, is KAGVTQTPRYLIKTRGQQVTLSCSPISGHRSVSWYQQTPGQGLQFLFEYFSETQRNKGNFPGRFSGRQFSNSRSEMNVSTLELGDSALYLCASSLQGAQEKLFFGSGTQLSVL.

This rearrangement joins TRBV9 to TRBJ2-2, with TRBD2 identical over 7 bases. Germline assignment: CDR1 SGDLS and CDR2 YYNGEE. V lost 4 bases to trimming and J lost 3 bases; unmatched junction nucleotides: 6. The length of the CDR3 is 15 residues. CDR3 DNA: TGTGCCAGCAGCCGGGGCGGGAGCCACACCGGGGAGCTGTTTTTT. Amino acids: CASSRGGSHTGELFF. The complete variable domain, with remaining parts taken from reference TRBV9 and TRBJ2-2, reads DSGVTQTPKHLITATGQRVTLRCSPRSGDLSVYWYQQSLDQGLQFLIQYYNGEERAKGNILERFSAQQFPDLHSELNLSSLELGDSALYFCASSRGGSHTGELFFGEGSRLTVL.

This rearrangement joins TRBV5-4 to TRBJ2-5, with unresolved D. Germline V gene sequence: CDR1 SGHNT, CDR2 YYREEE (reference sequence). The germline V and J ends were trimmed by 1 base and 3 bases, with 4 bases remaining between them. CDR3 length: 12 residues. The CDR3 is CASSLIEETQYF. CDR3 bases: TGTGCCAGCAGCTTGATTGAAGAGACCCAGTACTTC.

This clone appeared a few times. This chain joins TRBV13 and TRBJ2-1; 10 bases fit TRBD2. The germline CDR1 and CDR2 sequences are PRHDT and FYEKMQ (reference sequence). The junction had 14 bases not matched to a gene; V was cut back by 7 bases and J by 2 bases. The CDR3 consists of 18 residues. In nucleotides, the CDR3 is TGTGCCAGCACCCCAGGGGTAGCGGGAGGAGGAACCTACAATGAGCAGTTCTTC. Amino acids: CASTPGVAGGGTYNEQFF.

In this sample, this clone turned up once. The chain carries TRBV3-1 (or the pseudogene TRBV3-2) and TRBJ2-1, with 9 bases that match TRBD2. The CDR3 totals 14 residues. J lost 8 bases, V lost 4 bases, and 6 bases had no gene match. Germline assignment: CDR1 LGHDT and CDR2 YNNKEL (reference sequence). The CDR3 region is CASSLSGRSDEQFF. CDR3 coding DNA: TGTGCCAGCAGCCTTAGCGGGAGAAGCGATGAGCAGTTCTTC.

This sequence joins TRBV15 and TRBJ2-4, with D tentatively TRBD2 (6 bases). CDR1 is LNHNV, CDR2 YYDKDF, per germline (reference sequence). Trimming pared 3 bases from V and 0 bases from J, leaving 15 bases between. There are 17 residues in the CDR3. This CDR3 reads CATSSAGFWLAKNIQYF. DNA of the CDR3: TGTGCCACCAGCAGCGCGGGATTTTGGCTAGCCAAAAACATTCAGTACTTC.

The chain combines TRBV10-3 with TRBJ1-5; 7 bases match TRBD1. The V and J ends lost 10 bases and 0 bases, in that order; junction bases with no gene match: 6. The germline V gene encodes CDR1 ENHRY and CDR2 SYGVKD. CDR3 length: 14 residues. This CDR3 is CATSQGDSNQPQHF. CDR3 sequence (DNA): TGTGCCACATCTCAGGGGGATAGCAATCAGCCCCAGCATTTT.

The chain uses TRBV5-1 and TRBJ2-2; D unresolved. Germline CDR1 SGHRS, CDR2 YFSETQ. The CDR3 length is 14 residues. Trimming removed 5 bases at V and 4 bases at J, with 12 bases between. The CDR3 sequence is CASSGGSITGELFF. The CDR3 DNA follows: TGCGCCAGCAGTGGTGGATCGATCACCGGGGAGCTGTTTTTT.

The chain combines TRBV2 with TRBJ1-2; no definite D call. Germline CDR1 reads SNHLY; CDR2 reads FYNNEI. The CDR3 is made up of 14 amino acids. V lost 4 bases, J lost 3 bases, and 12 bases lay in between. CDR3 nucleotides: TGTGCCAGCAGTGCGGTCCGGACCGACTATGGCTACACCTTC. Protein sequence: CASSAVRTDYGYTF.

The V and J genes are TRBV5-1 and TRBJ2-1; D gene ambiguous. The length of the CDR3 is 14 residues. CDR1 and CDR2 (germline): SGHRS, YFSETQ. V was shortened by 0 bases and J by 8 bases, with 12 bases between the two germline ends. CDR3 sequence: CASSLGQVADEQFF. CDR3 coding DNA: TGCGCCAGCAGCTTGGGTCAGGTCGCCGATGAGCAGTTCTTC.

The J gene is TRBJ2-7, the V gene TRBV3-1 (or the pseudogene TRBV3-2); 12 nucleotides align to TRBD1. Germline CDR1 reads LGHDT; CDR2 reads YNNKEL (reference sequence). The CDR3 consists of 15 residues. J gave up 3 bases and V 6 bases, and 6 bases lay outside the gene matches. CDR3 DNA: TGTGCCAGCAGGAAGGGGACAGGGGGCAACTACGAGCAGTACTTC. Its protein is CASRKGTGGNYEQYF.

V gene TRBV6-2 or TRBV6-3 combines with J gene TRBJ1-1; no reliable D call. Deletions cut 2 bases from V and 1 base from J, with 5 bases between. The germline V gene has CDR1 MNHEY and CDR2 SVGEGT. This CDR3 region has 13 residues. The CDR3 loop is CASSYAENTEAFF. The CDR3 nucleotides are TGTGCCAGCAGTTACGCAGAGAACACTGAAGCTTTCTTT.

This clone was picked up one time. The chain joins TRBV10-3 to TRBJ2-3; the D is unclear. The CDR3 loop spans 12 amino acids. Trimming cost V 2 bases and J 2 bases, with 2 bases left between them. The germline gives CDR1 ENHRY, CDR2 SYGVKD. CDR3 loop: CAISEDTDTQYF. The CDR3 bases are TGTGCCATCAGTGAGGACACAGATACGCAGTATTTT.

This chain links TRBV19 with TRBJ2-2, with 8 positions matching TRBD1. Trimming removed 7 bases from V and 4 bases from J; junction bases left unmatched: 8. Per the germline V gene, CDR1 is LNHDA and CDR2 is SQIVND (reference sequence). This CDR3 region has 15 residues. CDR3 coding DNA: TGTGCCAGTAATTCTCAGGGGGCTGGCACCGGGGAGCTGTTTTTT. Protein: CASNSQGAGTGELFF.

The V and J genes are TRBV5-4 and TRBJ1-1; 10 bases align to TRBD1. CDR3 size: 15 residues. V shed 7 bases, J shed 6 bases, and the junction held 12 bases outside the gene matches. The germline CDR1 and CDR2 sequences are SGHNT and YYREEE (reference sequence). The CDR3 bases are TGTGCCAGCGAGGACAGGGGGGCAGAGGTCCCTGAAGCTTTCTTT. Translation gives CASEDRGAEVPEAFF.